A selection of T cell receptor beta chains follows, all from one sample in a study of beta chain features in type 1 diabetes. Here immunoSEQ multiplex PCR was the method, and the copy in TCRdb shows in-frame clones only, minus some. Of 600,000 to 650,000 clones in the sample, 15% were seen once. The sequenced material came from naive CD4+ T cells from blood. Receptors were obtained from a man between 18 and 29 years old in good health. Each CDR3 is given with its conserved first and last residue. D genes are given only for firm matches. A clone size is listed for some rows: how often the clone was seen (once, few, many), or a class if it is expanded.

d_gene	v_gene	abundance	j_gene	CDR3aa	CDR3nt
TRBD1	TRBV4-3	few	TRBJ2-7	CASSQEGTGGDEQYF	TGCGCCAGCAGCCAAGAAGGGACAGGGGGGGACGAGCAGTACTTC
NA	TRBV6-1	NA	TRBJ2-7	CASSTIRQTSYEQYF	TGTGCCAGCAGTACTATTCGACAGACCTCCTACGAGCAGTACTTC
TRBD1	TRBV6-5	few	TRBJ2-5	CASRNYQGVIGTQYF	TGTGCCAGCAGAAACTACCAGGGGGTAATTGGGACCCAGTACTTC
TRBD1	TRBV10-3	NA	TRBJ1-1	CAISAGAGGLTNTEAFF	TGTGCCATCAGTGCGGGGGCAGGGGGATTAACGAACACTGAAGCTTTCTTT
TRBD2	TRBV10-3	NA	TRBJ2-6	CAISGLPSGAGANVLTF	TGTGCCATCAGTGGGCTCCCTAGCGGGGCCGGGGCCAACGTCCTGACTTTC
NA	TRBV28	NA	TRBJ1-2	CASSLSSRGYTF	TGTGCCAGCAGTTTGTCCTCTAGGGGCTACACCTTC
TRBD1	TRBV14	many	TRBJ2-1	CASSLTQGNEQFF	TGTGCCAGCAGCCTTACACAGGGGAATGAGCAGTTCTTC
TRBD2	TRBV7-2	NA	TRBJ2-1	CASSLAGTSGYNEQFF	TGTGCCAGCAGCTTAGCCGGGACTAGCGGTTACAATGAGCAGTTCTTC
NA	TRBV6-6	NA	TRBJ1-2	CASTPGRGAYGYTF	TGTGCCAGCACCCCCGGGCGGGGCGCCTATGGCTACACCTTC
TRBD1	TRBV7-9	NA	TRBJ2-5	CASSGGTGQRETQYF	TGTGCCAGCAGCGGCGGGACAGGGCAAAGGGAGACCCAGTACTTC
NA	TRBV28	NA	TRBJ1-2	CASSSGLSGVYGYTF	TGTGCCAGCAGTTCGGGACTTTCTGGGGTCTATGGCTACACCTTC
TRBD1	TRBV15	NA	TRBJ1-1	CATSPRKGAAEAFF	TGTGCCACCAGCCCACGAAAGGGGGCGGCTGAAGCTTTCTTT
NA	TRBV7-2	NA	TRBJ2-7	CASSLGQGGYEQYF	TGTGCCAGCAGCTTAGGACAGGGAGGGTACGAGCAGTACTTC
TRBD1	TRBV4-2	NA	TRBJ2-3	CASSQRATGGKAGSTDTQYF	TGTGCCAGCAGCCAAAGGGCGACAGGGGGCAAGGCGGGGAGCACAGATACGCAGTATTTT
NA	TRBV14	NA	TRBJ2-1	CASSQDRPWGDSYNEQFF	TGTGCCAGCAGCCAAGACCGCCCTTGGGGGGATTCCTACAATGAGCAGTTCTTC
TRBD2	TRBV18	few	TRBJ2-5	CASSLEREWETQYF	TGTGCCAGCTCACTCGAGCGGGAGTGGGAGACCCAGTACTTC
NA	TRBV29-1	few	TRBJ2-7	CSVARTAVNEQYF	TGCAGCGTTGCTAGGACAGCTGTAAACGAGCAGTACTTC
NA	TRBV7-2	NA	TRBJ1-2	CASSLDGGRYGYTF	TGTGCCAGCAGCTTAGATGGGGGGCGTTACGGCTACACCTTC
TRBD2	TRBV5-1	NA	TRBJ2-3	CASSSGLADTDTQYF	TGCGCCAGCAGCTCCGGACTAGCGGATACAGATACGCAGTATTTT
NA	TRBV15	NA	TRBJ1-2	CATSRDFGEGYTF	TGTGCCACCAGCAGAGATTTCGGAGAGGGCTACACCTTC
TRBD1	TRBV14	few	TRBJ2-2	CASSQLGTVNTGELFF	TGTGCCAGCAGCCAATTAGGGACAGTAAACACCGGGGAGCTGTTTTTT
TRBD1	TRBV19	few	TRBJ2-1	CASSTDRGHNEQFF	TGTGCCAGTAGTACCGACAGGGGTCACAATGAGCAGTTCTTC
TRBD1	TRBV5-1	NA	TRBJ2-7	CASSATGPYEQYF	TGCGCCAGCAGCGCGACAGGGCCCTACGAGCAGTACTTC
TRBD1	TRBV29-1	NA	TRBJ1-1	CSVEGQTNTEAFF	TGCAGCGTTGAGGGACAGACGAACACTGAAGCTTTCTTT
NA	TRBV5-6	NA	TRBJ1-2	CASSQQGPVYGYTF	TGTGCCAGCAGCCAACAGGGCCCTGTCTATGGCTACACCTTC
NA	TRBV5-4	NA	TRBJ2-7	CATFSQASYEQYF	TGTGCCACCTTTAGCCAAGCCTCCTACGAGCAGTACTTC
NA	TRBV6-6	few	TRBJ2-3	CASSAFQGSTDTQYF	TGTGCCAGCAGTGCCTTCCAGGGGAGCACAGATACGCAGTATTTT
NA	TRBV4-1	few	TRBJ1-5	CASSRGGESNQPQHF	TGCGCCAGCAGCAGGGGGGGGGAGAGCAATCAGCCCCAGCATTTT
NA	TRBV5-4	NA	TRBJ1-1	CASSPKWDTEAFF	TGTGCCAGCAGCCCAAAGTGGGACACTGAAGCTTTCTTT
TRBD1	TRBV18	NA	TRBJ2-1	CASSPGTGANNEQFF	TGTGCCAGCTCACCCGGGACAGGGGCAAACAATGAGCAGTTCTTC
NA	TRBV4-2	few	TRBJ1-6	CASSQEKGYSPLHF	TGTGCCAGCAGCCAAGAAAAGGGGTATTCACCCCTCCACTTT
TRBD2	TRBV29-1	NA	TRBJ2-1	CSVGSGSYNEQFF	TGCAGCGTTGGTAGCGGGAGTTACAATGAGCAGTTCTTC
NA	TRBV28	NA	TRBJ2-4	CASSQGKNIQYF	TGTGCCAGCAGTCAGGGGAAAAACATTCAGTACTTC
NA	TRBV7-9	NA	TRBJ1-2	CASSRTDMRGYTF	TGTGCCAGCAGCCGAACCGACATGAGGGGCTACACCTTC
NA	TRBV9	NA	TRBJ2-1	CASSAIGQYNNEQFF	TGTGCCAGCAGCGCCATCGGACAGTATAATAATGAGCAGTTCTTC
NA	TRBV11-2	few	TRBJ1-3	CASSLVGGRNTIYF	TGTGCCAGCAGCTTAGTGGGCGGGCGAAACACCATATATTTT
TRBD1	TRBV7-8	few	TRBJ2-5	CASRTGTGQETQYF	TGTGCCAGCAGGACCGGGACAGGCCAAGAGACCCAGTACTTC
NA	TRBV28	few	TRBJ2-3	CASSFHRPSTDTQYF	TGTGCCAGCAGTTTCCACAGACCTAGCACAGATACGCAGTATTTT
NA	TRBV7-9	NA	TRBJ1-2	CASTITPYLWAEGYGYTF	TGTGCCAGCACCATTACGCCATATCTTTGGGCCGAGGGTTATGGCTACACCTTC
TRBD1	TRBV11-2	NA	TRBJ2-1	CASSLPGTVNEQFF	TGTGCCAGCAGCTTGCCCGGGACAGTCAATGAGCAGTTCTTC
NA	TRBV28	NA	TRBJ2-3	CASSLSGGGTDTQYF	TGTGCCAGCAGTTTATCCGGAGGAGGCACAGATACGCAGTATTTT
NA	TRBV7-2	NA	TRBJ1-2	CASSGFLGGYTF	TGTGCCAGCAGCGGGTTTCTCGGCGGCTACACCTTC
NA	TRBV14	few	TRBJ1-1	CASSQRLGIEAFF	TGTGCCAGCAGTCAAAGGCTTGGCATTGAAGCTTTCTTT
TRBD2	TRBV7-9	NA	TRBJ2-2	CASRSWRTSAGELFF	TGTGCCAGCAGGTCATGGCGGACTAGCGCCGGGGAGCTGTTTTTT
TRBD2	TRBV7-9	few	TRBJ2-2	CASRRPGLAGTGELFF	TGTGCCAGCAGACGACCGGGACTAGCGGGTACCGGGGAGCTGTTTTTT
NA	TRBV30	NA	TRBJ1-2	CAWTRVTANSYGYTF	TGTGCCTGGACGCGGGTGACCGCGAATTCCTATGGCTACACCTTC
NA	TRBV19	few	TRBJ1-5	CASSMGQGYQPQHF	TGTGCCAGTAGTATGGGGCAGGGGTATCAGCCCCAGCATTTT
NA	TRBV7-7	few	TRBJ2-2	CASSYQPLGAGGELFF	TGTGCCAGCAGCTACCAACCCTTGGGGGCGGGCGGGGAGCTGTTTTTT
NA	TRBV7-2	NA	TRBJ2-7	CASSLEAGGNILPYEQYF	TGTGCCAGCAGCTTAGAAGCTGGGGGGAACATCCTACCCTACGAGCAGTACTTC
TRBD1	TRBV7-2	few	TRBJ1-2	CASSPGGSNYGYTF	TGTGCCAGCAGCCCAGGGGGCAGCAACTATGGCTACACCTTC